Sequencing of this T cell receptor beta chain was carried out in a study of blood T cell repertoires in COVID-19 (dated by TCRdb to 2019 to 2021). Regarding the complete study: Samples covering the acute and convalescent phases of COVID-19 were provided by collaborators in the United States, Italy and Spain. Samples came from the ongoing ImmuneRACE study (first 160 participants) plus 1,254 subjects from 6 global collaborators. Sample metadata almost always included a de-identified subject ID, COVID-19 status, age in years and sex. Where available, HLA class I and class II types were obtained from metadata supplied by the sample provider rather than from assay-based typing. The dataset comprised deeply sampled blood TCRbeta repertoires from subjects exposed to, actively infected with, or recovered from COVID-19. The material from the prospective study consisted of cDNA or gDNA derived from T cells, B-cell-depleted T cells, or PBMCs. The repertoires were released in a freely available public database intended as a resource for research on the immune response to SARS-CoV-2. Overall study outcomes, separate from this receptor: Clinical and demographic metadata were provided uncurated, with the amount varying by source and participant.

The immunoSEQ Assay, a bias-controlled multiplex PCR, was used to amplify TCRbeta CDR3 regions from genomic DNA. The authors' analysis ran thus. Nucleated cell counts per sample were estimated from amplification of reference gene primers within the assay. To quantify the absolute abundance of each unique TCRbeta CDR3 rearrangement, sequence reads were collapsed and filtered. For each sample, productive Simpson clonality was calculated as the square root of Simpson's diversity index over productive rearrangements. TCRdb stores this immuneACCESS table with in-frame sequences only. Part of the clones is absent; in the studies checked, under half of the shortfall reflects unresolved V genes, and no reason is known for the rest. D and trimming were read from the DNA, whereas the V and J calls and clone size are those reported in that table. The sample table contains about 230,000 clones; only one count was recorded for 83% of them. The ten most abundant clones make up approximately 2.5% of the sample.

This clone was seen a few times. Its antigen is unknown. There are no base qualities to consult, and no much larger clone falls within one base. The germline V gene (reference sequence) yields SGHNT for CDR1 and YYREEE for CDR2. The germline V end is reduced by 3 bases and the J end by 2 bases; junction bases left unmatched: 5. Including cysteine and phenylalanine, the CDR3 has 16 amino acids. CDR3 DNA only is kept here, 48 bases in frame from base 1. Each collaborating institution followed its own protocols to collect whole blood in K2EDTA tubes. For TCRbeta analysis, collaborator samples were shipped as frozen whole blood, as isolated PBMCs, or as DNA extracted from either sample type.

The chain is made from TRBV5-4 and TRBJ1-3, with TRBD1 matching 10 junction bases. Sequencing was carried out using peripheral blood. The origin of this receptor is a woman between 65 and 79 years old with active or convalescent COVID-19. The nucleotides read TGTGCCAGCAGCTGGAAGGGACAGGGGACTGGAAACACCATATATTTT. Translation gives CASSWKGQGTGNTIYF.